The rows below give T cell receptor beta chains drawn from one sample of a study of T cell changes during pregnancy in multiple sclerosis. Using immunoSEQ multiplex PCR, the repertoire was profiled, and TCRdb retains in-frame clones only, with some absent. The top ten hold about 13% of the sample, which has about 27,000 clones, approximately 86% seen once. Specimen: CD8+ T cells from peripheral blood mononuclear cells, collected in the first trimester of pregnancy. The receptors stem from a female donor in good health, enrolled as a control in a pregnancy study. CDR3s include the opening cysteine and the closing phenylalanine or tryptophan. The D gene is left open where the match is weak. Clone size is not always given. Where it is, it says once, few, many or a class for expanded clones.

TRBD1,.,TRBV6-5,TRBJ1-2,TGTGCCAGCAGTTACTCTGGGACAGGGCTCTACTTC,CASSYSGTGLYF
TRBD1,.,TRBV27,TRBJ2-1,TGTGCCAGCAGTTTTCTGGACAGGGTAAGCTCCTACAATGAGCAGTTCTTC,CASSFLDRVSSYNEQFF
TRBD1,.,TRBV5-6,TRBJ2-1,TGTGCCAGCAGCGGGGACAGGGGGCTTTACAATGAGCAGTTCTTC,CASSGDRGLYNEQFF
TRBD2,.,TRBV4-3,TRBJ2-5,TGCGCCAGCAGCCAAGACCCAGGGACTAGCGGGAGTGAGACCCAGTACTTC,CASSQDPGTSGSETQYF
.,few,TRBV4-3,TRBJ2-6,TGCGCCAGCAGCCAAGAAACAGGGTCTGGGGCCAACGTCCTGACTTTC,CASSQETGSGANVLTF
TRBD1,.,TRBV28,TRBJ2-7,TGTGCCAGCAGTTTCCGGACAGGGGTGACGAACGAGCAGTACTTC,CASSFRTGVTNEQYF
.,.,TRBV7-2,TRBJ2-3,TGTGCCAGCAGCCCCCAGGGAGATACGCAGTATTTT,CASSPQGDTQYF
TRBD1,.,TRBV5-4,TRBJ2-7,TGTGCCAGCAGCAACAGGGGGAACGACGAGCAGTACTTC,CASSNRGNDEQYF
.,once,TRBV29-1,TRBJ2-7,TGCAGCGTTGTAGACAGAAACTACGAGCAGTACTTC,CSVVDRNYEQYF
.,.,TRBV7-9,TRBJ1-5,TGTGCCAGCAGCTTGTCGGTTGGCAATCAGCCCCAGCATTTT,CASSLSVGNQPQHF
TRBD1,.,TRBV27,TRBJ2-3,TGTGCCAGCAGTTTCGCAGGGGGCGCAGATACGCAGTATTTT,CASSFAGGADTQYF
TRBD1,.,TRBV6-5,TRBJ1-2,TGTGCCAGCAGTTACTCGACAGGGGGGCGCTCACCCACCTTC,CASSYSTGGRSPTF
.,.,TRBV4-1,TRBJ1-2,TGCGCCAGCAGCCAAGATGTGTCAGGGAACTATGGCTACACCTTC,CASSQDVSGNYGYTF
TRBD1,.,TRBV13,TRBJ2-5,TGTGCCAGCAGCTTAACCACAGGGGCGCAAGAGACCCAGTACTTC,CASSLTTGAQETQYF
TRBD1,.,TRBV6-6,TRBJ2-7,TGTGCCAGCAGTTGGGGACAGGGCTCCTACGAGCAGTACTTC,CASSWGQGSYEQYF
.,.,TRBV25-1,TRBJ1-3,TGTGCCAGCAGTGGGATTTGGGGCAGCGCAGGAAACACCATATATTTT,CASSGIWGSAGNTIYF
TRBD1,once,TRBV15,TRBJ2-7,TGTGCCACCAGCGTAGGGACAGGGCGGTACGAGCAGTACTTC,CATSVGTGRYEQYF
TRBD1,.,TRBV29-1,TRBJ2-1,TGCAGCGTGGATAGGACAGGCCCCAATGAGCAGTTCTTC,CSVDRTGPNEQFF
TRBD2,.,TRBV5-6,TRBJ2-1,TGTGCCAGCAGCTCGACTAGCGGTTACAATGAGCAGTTCTTC,CASSSTSGYNEQFF
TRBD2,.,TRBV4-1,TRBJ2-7,TGCGCCAGCAGCCACGGACTAGCCGGCTCCTACGAGCAGTACTTC,CASSHGLAGSYEQYF
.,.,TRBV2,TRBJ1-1,TGTGCCAGCACCCCCTTGACGGGGGGCCCCACTGAAGCTTTCTTT,CASTPLTGGPTEAFF
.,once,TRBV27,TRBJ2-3,TGTGCCAGCAGTCGGGAAACTAGCACAGATACGCAGTATTTT,CASSRETSTDTQYF
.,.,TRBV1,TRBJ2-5,TGCACCAGCAGCCATCCCCGGACTAGCGGGGCGTTAGAGACCCAGTACTTC,CTSSHPRTSGALETQYF
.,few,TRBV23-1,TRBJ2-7,TGCGCCAGCAGTCAATCATGGACCCCAGGGGGGAACGAGCAGTACTTC,CASSQSWTPGGNEQYF
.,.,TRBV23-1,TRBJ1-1,TGCGCCAGCTCCGGGGGGAAACGGAACACTGAAGCTTTCTTT,CASSGGKRNTEAFF
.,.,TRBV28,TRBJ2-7,TGTGCCAGCAGTCCAGACTACGAGCAGTACTTC,CASSPDYEQYF
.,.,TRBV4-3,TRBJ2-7,TGCGCCAGCAGCCAAGAACTGAGCTCCTACGAGCAGTACTTC,CASSQELSSYEQYF
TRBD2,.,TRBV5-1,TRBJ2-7,TGCGCCAGCAGCGAGGGGACTAGCGGGGCCTACGAGCAGTACTTC,CASSEGTSGAYEQYF
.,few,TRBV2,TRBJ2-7,TGTGCCAGCAGTGACGGGGGCTACGAGCAGTACTTC,CASSDGGYEQYF
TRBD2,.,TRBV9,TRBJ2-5,TGTGCCAGCAGCGGAAGACTAGCGGGGCAAGAGACCCAGTACTTC,CASSGRLAGQETQYF
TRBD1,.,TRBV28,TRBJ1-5,TGTGCCAGCAGCCCGACAGGGAACCATCAGCCCCAGCATTTT,CASSPTGNHQPQHF
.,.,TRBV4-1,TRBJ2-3,TGCGCCAGCAGCCAAAGACACGGCACAGATACGCAGTATTTT,CASSQRHGTDTQYF
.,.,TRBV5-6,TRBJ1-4,TGTGCCAGCAGCATGGGGGCCCCTGCAACTAATGAAAAACTGTTTTTT,CASSMGAPATNEKLFF
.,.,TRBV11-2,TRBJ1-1,TGTGCCAGCAGCTTAGAAGCTGGCGGGAGTGAAGCTTTCTTT,CASSLEAGGSEAFF
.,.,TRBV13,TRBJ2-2,TGTGCCAGCAGCTTAGTAGGGGGCACCGGGGAGCTGTTTTTT,CASSLVGGTGELFF
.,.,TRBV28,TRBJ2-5,TGTGCCAGCAGTCCCCGGAGGAACCAAGAGACCCAGTACTTC,CASSPRRNQETQYF
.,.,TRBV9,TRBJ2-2,TGTGCCAGCAGTGAGGCGGGGGAGCTGTTTTTT,CASSEAGELFF
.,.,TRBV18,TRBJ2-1,TGTGCCAGCTCACCACCGTCTAGATATGAGCAGTTCTTC,CASSPPSRYEQFF
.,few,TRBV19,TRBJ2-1,TGTGCCAGTAGTATTGGATTGGGTTTGGGCTATGAGCAGTTCTTC,CASSIGLGLGYEQFF
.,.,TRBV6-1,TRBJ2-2,TGTGCCAGCAGTGCCGGACAGCCCCGGGAGCTGTTTTTT,CASSAGQPRELFF
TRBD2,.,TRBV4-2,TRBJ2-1,TGTGCCAGCAGCCAAGACCCCGACGGCGGGAGCAATGAGCAGTTCTTC,CASSQDPDGGSNEQFF
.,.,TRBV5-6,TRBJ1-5,TGTGCCAGCAGCTTGGGGGATAGAGGGCAGCCCCAGCATTTT,CASSLGDRGQPQHF
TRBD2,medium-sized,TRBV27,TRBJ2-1,TGTGCCAGCAGTTGGGGGGGGGTCGACAATGAGCAGTTCTTC,CASSWGGVDNEQFF
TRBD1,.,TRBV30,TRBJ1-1,TGTGCCTGGGCACCCTCCCCGGGACAGTCTGAAGCTTTCTTT,CAWAPSPGQSEAFF
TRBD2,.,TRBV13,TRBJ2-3,TGTGCCAGCAGCTACCCTAGCGGGGGGTTCACAGATACGCAGTATTTT,CASSYPSGGFTDTQYF
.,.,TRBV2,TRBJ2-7,TGTGCCAGCAACCCAGGGACTCCCGTCTACGAGCAGTACTTC,CASNPGTPVYEQYF
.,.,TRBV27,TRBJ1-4,TGTGCCAGCAGCCATAATGAAAAACTGTTTTTT,CASSHNEKLFF
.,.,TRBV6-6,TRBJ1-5,TGTGCCAGCAGTTACCAGGCGGGTTCGAGTCAGCCCCAGCATTTT,CASSYQAGSSQPQHF
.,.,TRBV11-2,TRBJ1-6,TGTGCCAGCACCCTAAGCTCCTATAATTCACCCCTCCACTTT,CASTLSSYNSPLHF
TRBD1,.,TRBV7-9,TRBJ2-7,TGTGCCAGCAGCTTAGTAGGGACAGGGTCGAACGAGCAGTACTTC,CASSLVGTGSNEQYF
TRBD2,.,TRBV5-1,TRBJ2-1,TGCGCCAGCAGCTTTTCCCCCGGGGGGGCGAAGTTCTTC,CASSFSPGGAKFF
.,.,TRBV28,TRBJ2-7,TGTGCCAGCAGTGCACAGGGATCCTACGAGCAGTACTTC,CASSAQGSYEQYF